One sample yielded the 21 T cell receptor beta chains listed below, sequenced in a study of blood T cell repertoires in COVID-19. TCRdb keeps only in-frame clones here, not all; method: immunoSEQ multiplex PCR. This sample carries some 14,000 clones, nearly 90% of them seen once, and the ten largest clones take 20%. The sequenced sample consisted of peripheral blood. Receptors originate from a human donor with active COVID-19. The donor label of this sample is uncertain.

The CDR3 is CASSDRQGPSEKLFF. Here the CDR3 DNA reads TGTGCCAGCAGCGACCGGCAGGGCCCGAGTGAAAAACTGTTTTTT. The V call is TRBV9, the J call TRBJ1-4; maybe TRBD1 (5 bases). This CDR3 region has 15 residues. Trimming shortened V by 3 bases and J by 7 bases, and 16 bases separated the two germline ends. Germline assignment: CDR1 SGDLS and CDR2 YYNGEE. The variable domain in full, with the rest retrieved from reference TRBV9 and TRBJ1-4, is DSGVTQTPKHLITATGQRVTLRCSPRSGDLSVYWYQQSLDQGLQFLIQYYNGEERAKGNILERFSAQQFPDLHSELNLSSLELGDSALYFCASSDRQGPSEKLFFGSGTQLSVL.

V is TRBV28 and J is TRBJ2-7; 7 nucleotides match TRBD1. This CDR3 region has 15 residues. The junction had 12 bases not matched to a gene; V was cut back by 7 bases and J by 3 bases. Germline loops: CDR1 MDHEN, CDR2 SYDVKM. CDR3 DNA: TGTGCCAGCAAAAGAGATACAGGGGCGGTCTACGAGCAGTACTTC. The encoded protein is CASKRDTGAVYEQYF.

This clone was counted a few times. The chain uses TRBV6-2 or TRBV6-3 and TRBJ2-6, with D possibly matching TRBD2 (6 bases). The CDR3 runs to 16 residues. Per germline, CDR1 MNHEY and CDR2 SVGEGT. The V end lost 5 bases, the J end lost 0 bases, and 11 bases lay between the germline ends. This CDR3 reads CASSPRGSSGANVLTF. CDR3 DNA sequence: TGTGCCAGCAGTCCCCGGGGGTCCTCTGGGGCCAACGTCCTGACTTTC.

The chain employs TRBV7-2 and TRBJ2-7; D might be TRBD2 (6 bases). V lost 1 base to trimming and J lost 4 bases, with 11 bases between them. From germline, CDR1 is SGHTA and CDR2 FQGNSA. The CDR3 is 14 residues long. Written as DNA, the CDR3 is TGTGCCAGCAGCTTAGGCGGGACGAAATACGAGCAGTACTTC. It codes for CASSLGGTKYEQYF.

J is TRBJ1-1 and V is TRBV9; D remains ambiguous. CDR1 SGDLS and CDR2 YYNGEE come from the germline V gene. Trimming took 3 bases from V and 4 from J, leaving 10 bases between them. This CDR3 has 13 amino acids. The CDR3 is CASSEGVSTEAFF. The CDR3 region has the DNA TGTGCCAGCAGCGAGGGAGTCAGCACTGAAGCTTTCTTT.

The V and J genes are TRBV3-1 (or the pseudogene TRBV3-2) and TRBJ2-7; possible D gene TRBD1, 6 bases. The germline V and J ends were trimmed by 5 bases and 2 bases, with 10 bases remaining between them. Germline V CDR1 and CDR2: LGHDT, YNNKEL (reference sequence). The CDR3 is 13 residues long. Written as DNA, the CDR3 is TGTGCCAGCAGCTTCGGGACAACCTACGAGCAGTACTTC. This translates into CASSFGTTYEQYF.

This clone was recorded a few times. V usage is TRBV6-6 and J usage is TRBJ2-1, with a possible D match to TRBD1 (6 bases). This CDR3 comprises 13 residues. V lost 6 bases and J lost 8, with 14 bases in between. Germline loops: CDR1 MNHNY, CDR2 SVGAGI (reference sequence). The CDR3 bases are TGTGCCAGCAGCGCAGGGGAGTGGCATGAGCAGTTCTTC. This gives the protein CASSAGEWHEQFF.

This CDR3 reads CACHGGSYNSPLHF. The CDR3 region has the DNA TGTGCCTGCCACGGAGGGAGCTATAATTCACCCCTCCACTTT. The gene calls are TRBV30 and TRBJ1-6; D not certain. Germline V gives CDR1 GTSNPN, CDR2 SVGIG (reference sequence). This CDR3 has 14 residues. The ends were cut back, 6 bases at V and 3 bases at J, with 12 bases in the middle.

This clone was seen once. V is TRBV14 and J is TRBJ2-5, with a possible D match to TRBD2 (5 bases). The CDR3 loop spans 15 amino acids. V was trimmed by 0 bases and J by 4 bases, leaving 12 bases between them. Germline values: CDR1 SGHDN, CDR2 FVKESK. Here the CDR3 DNA reads TGTGCCAGCAGCCAAGATCCCCCTGGGAGAGAGACCCAGTACTTC. Amino acids: CASSQDPPGRETQYF.

The chain couples TRBV28 to TRBJ2-5, with 9 nucleotides matching TRBD2. The germline V gene encodes CDR1 MDHEN and CDR2 SYDVKM. The CDR3 runs 17 residues. With 3 bases clipped from V and 5 bases from J, the junction kept 13 bases outside the gene matches. The CDR3 protein is CASSFSWTGTSRETQYF. CDR3 nucleotides: TGTGCCAGCAGTTTTTCGTGGACCGGGACTAGCAGGGAGACCCAGTACTTC.

This chain links TRBV6-2 or TRBV6-3 with TRBJ1-2; D may be TRBD1 (5 bases). Trimming removed 3 bases from V and 8 bases from J, with 13 bases in between. This CDR3 has 13 residues. Germline V gives CDR1 MNHEY, CDR2 SVGEGT. Here the CDR3 reads CASSYAQAGGYTF. CDR3 sequence (DNA): TGTGCCAGCAGTTATGCACAGGCAGGCGGCTACACCTTC.

The V gene is TRBV11-3, the J gene TRBJ1-1, with 7 bases lining up with TRBD1. V lost 5 bases, J lost 7 bases, and 4 bases stayed unmatched. This CDR3 spans 12 amino acids. Germline values: CDR1 SGHNT, CDR2 YENEEA. CDR3 bases: TGTGCCAGCAGCCTTCGACAGGGTGAAGCTTTCTTT. Protein product: CASSLRQGEAFF.

V usage is TRBV12-5 and J usage is TRBJ1-4; D is perhaps TRBD1 (5 bases). The V and J ends lost 7 bases and 4 bases respectively, with 16 bases between them. Looked up from germline, CDR1 is LGHNT and CDR2 is FRNRAP. There are 15 residues in the CDR3. CDR3 DNA: TGTGCTAGTGCCCCAGACAGCGCAAGTAATGAAAAACTGTTTTTT. Translation gives CASAPDSASNEKLFF.

V and J are TRBV19 and TRBJ2-1; D not certain. CDR3 length: 17 residues. Germline values: CDR1 LNHDA, CDR2 SQIVND (reference sequence). The V and J ends lost 6 bases and 7 bases respectively, with 25 bases between them. DNA for the CDR3: TGTGCCAGTAGCCCTCAAGTTATGGCCCAAAATTTGAATGAGCAGTTCTTC. It specifies CASSPQVMAQNLNEQFF.

The gene calls are TRBV29-1 and TRBJ2-3; a weak D match, TRBD2 (7 bases). The ends were cut back, 7 bases at V and 3 bases at J, with 17 bases in the middle. The CDR3 has 14 residues. Looked up from germline, CDR1 is SQVTM and CDR2 is ANQGSEA. Here the CDR3 DNA reads TGCAGCGGTGGTTACGGGGGGCTGACAGATACGCAGTATTTT. As protein: CSGGYGGLTDTQYF.

This rearrangement joins TRBV6-5 to TRBJ2-2; 9 bases fit TRBD1. The germline gives CDR1 MNHEY, CDR2 SVGAGI. V lost 5 bases to trimming and J lost 6 bases; unmatched junction nucleotides: 7. CDR3 length equals 15 residues. CDR3 in DNA: TGTGCCAGCAGTAAAATACAGGGGGCCGCCGGGGAGCTGTTTTTT. Amino acid sequence: CASSKIQGAAGELFF.

J is TRBJ2-2 and V is TRBV7-2; possible D gene TRBD2, 6 bases. CDR1 is SGHTA and CDR2 is FQGNSA in the germline V gene. Trimming left V 1 base short and J 8 bases short, with 11 bases between. This CDR3 comprises 14 residues. The CDR3 DNA sequence: TGTGCCAGCAGCTTAGTAGGAGGGTTTGGGGAGCTGTTTTTT. This encodes CASSLVGGFGELFF.

The chain combines TRBV6-1 with TRBJ2-1; possibly TRBD1 for D (7 bases). V was pared by 5 bases and J by 6 bases, with 14 bases between. The CDR3 runs 14 residues. The V gene's germline CDR1 is MNHNS and CDR2 SASEGT. The CDR3, as DNA: TGTGCCAGCAGTTATGGGCAGGGGGGCAATGAGCAGTTCTTC. Protein sequence: CASSYGQGGNEQFF.

This chain links TRBV14 with TRBJ1-2, with 8 bases matching TRBD1. With V trimmed by 4 bases and J by 3 bases, 13 bases remained unmatched. Germline CDR1 reads SGHDN; CDR2 reads FVKESK. CDR3 length: 17 residues. The CDR3 spells CASSRAATGVDYYGYTF. The CDR3 DNA reads TGTGCCAGCAGCCGTGCCGCGACAGGGGTTGACTACTATGGCTACACCTTC.

CDR3 amino acids: CATSRDKTGQGAKGYTF. CDR3 DNA sequence: TGTGCCACCAGCAGAGATAAGACCGGACAGGGGGCGAAAGGCTACACCTTC. The genes are TRBV15 and TRBJ1-2; 11 bases match TRBD1. CDR1 is LNHNV, CDR2 YYDKDF, per germline (reference sequence). The CDR3 loop spans 17 amino acids. J was trimmed by 8 bases and V by 0 bases; bases with no gene match: 11.

The V and J genes are TRBV7-9 and TRBJ2-3; 10 bases align to TRBD1. Germline CDR1 is SEHNR and CDR2 is FQNEAQ (reference sequence). The CDR3 loop spans 15 amino acids. Trimming took 8 bases from V and 4 from J; bases not matched to a gene: 9. The CDR3: CASCPGQGLSDTQYF. As DNA, the CDR3 is TGTGCCAGCTGCCCGGGACAGGGGCTGTCAGATACGCAGTATTTT.